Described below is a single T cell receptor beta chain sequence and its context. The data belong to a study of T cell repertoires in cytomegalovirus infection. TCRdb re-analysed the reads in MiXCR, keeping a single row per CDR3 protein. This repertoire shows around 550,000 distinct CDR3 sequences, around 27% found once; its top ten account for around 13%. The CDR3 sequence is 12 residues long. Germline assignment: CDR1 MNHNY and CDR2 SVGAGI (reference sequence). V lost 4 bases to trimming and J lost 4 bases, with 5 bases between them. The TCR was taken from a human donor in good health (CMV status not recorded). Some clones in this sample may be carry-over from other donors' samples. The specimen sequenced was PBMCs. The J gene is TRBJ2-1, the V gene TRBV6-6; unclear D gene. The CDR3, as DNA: TGTGCCAGCAGTTTTGATTACAATGAGCAGTTCTTC. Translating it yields CASSFDYNEQFF.